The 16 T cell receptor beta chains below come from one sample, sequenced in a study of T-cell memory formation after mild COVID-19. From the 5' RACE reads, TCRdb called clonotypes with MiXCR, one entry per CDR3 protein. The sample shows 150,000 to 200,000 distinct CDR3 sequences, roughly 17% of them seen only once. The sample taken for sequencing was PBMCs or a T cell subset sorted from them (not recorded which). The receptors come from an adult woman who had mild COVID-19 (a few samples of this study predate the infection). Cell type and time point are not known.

This chain's CDR3 is CARICRASSHEQYF. In nucleotides, the CDR3 is TGTGCCAGAATCTGCCGGGCCTCGTCCCACGAGCAGTACTTC. The rearrangement links TRBV9 to TRBJ2-7, with D hard to call. Germline V CDR1 and CDR2: SGDLS, YYNGEE. This CDR3 region has 14 residues. Trimming left V 8 bases short and J 5 bases short, with 20 bases between.

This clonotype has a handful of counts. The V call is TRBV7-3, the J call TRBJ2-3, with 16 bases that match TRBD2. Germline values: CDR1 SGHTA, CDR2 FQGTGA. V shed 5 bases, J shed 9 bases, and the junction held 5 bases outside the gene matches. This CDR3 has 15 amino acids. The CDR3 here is CASSQGLAGGQTQYF. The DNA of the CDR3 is TGTGCCAGCAGCCAGGGACTAGCGGGGGGGCAAACGCAGTATTTT.

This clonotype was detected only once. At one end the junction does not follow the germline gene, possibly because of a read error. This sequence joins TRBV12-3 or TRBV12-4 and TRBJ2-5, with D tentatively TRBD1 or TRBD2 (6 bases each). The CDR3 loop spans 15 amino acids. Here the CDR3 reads CASSFREQGGETEYF. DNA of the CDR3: TGTGCCAGCAGTTTCAGGGAACAGGGAGGAGAGACCGAGTACTTC.

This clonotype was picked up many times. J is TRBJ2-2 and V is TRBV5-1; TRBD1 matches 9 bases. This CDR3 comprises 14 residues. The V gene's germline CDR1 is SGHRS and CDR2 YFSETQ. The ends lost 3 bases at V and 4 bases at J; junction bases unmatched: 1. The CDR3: CASSWGQGTGELFF. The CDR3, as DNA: TGCGCCAGCAGCTGGGGACAGGGCACCGGGGAGCTGTTTTTT. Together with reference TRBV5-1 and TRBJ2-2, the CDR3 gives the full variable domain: KAGVTQTPRYLIKTRGQQVTLSCSPISGHRSVSWYQQTPGQGLQFLFEYFSETQRNKGNFPGRFSGRQFSNSRSEMNVSTLELGDSALYLCASSWGQGTGELFFGEGSRLTVL.

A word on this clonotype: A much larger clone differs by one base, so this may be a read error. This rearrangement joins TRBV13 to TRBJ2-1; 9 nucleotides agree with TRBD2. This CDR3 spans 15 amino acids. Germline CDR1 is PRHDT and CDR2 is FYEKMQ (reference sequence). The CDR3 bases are TGTGCCAGCAGCCGACCTAGCGGGGATGACAATGAGAAGTTCTTC. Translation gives CASSRPSGDDNEKFF.

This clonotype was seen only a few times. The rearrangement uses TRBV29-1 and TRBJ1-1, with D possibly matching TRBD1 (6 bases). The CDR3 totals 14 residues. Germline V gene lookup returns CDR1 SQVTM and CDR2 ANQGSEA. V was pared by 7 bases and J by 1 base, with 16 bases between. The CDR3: CSASTATGNTEAFF. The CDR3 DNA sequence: TGCAGCGCAAGCACTGCGACAGGGAACACTGAAGCTTTCTTT.

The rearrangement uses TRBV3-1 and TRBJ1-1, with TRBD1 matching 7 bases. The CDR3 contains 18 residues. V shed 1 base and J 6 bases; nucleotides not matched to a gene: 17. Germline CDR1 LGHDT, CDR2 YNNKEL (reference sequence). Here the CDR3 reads CASSQAYLGGAGGSEAFF. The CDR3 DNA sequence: TGTGCCAGCAGCCAAGCCTATTTAGGGGGCGCGGGGGGATCTGAAGCTTTCTTT.

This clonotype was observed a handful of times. CDR3 nucleotides: TGTGCCAGCAGCTCCCCCGGGTCTTTAATTCTTAAGGGGACAGATACGCAGTATTTT. Its translation: CASSSPGSLILKGTDTQYF. The V and J genes are TRBV7-9 and TRBJ2-3; TRBD1 might be the D (5 bases). Trimming cost V 4 bases and J 3 bases, with 26 bases left between them. Per germline, CDR1 SEHNR and CDR2 FQNEAQ (reference sequence). The CDR3 extends over 19 amino acids. The full variable domain, in which reference TRBV7-9 and TRBJ2-3 provide the parts outside the CDR3, is DTGVSQNPRHKITKRGQNVTFRCDPISEHNRLYWYRQTLGQGPEFLTYFQNEAQLEKSRLLSDRFSAERPKGSFSTLEIQRTEQGDSAMYLCASSSPGSLILKGTDTQYFGPGTRLTVL.

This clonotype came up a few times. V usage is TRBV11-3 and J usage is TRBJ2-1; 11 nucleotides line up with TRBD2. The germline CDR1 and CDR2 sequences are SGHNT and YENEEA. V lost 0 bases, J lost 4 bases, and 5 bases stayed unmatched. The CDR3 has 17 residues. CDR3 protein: CASSLDRLAGGYNEQFF. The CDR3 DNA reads TGTGCCAGCAGCTTAGATCGGCTAGCGGGAGGATACAATGAGCAGTTCTTC.

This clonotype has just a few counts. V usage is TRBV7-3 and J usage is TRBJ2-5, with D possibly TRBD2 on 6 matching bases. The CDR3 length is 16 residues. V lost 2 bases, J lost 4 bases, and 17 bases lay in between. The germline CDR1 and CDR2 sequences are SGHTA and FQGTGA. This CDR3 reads CASSLLSQGGLETQYF. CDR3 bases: TGTGCCAGCAGCTTATTGAGCCAGGGAGGATTAGAGACCCAGTACTTC.

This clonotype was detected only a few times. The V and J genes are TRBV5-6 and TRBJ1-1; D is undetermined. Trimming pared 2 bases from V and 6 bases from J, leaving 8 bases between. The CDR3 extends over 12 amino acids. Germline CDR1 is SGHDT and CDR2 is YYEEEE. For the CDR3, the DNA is TGTGCCAGCAGCTTACTGGACGCTGAAGCTTTCTTT. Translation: CASSLLDAEAFF.

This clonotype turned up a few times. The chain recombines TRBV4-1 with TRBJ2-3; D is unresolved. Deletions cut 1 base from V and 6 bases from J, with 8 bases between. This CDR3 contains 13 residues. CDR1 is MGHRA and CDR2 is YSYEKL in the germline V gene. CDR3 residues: CASSQVFTDTQYF. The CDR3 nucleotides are TGCGCCAGCAGCCAAGTATTTACGGATACGCAGTATTTT.

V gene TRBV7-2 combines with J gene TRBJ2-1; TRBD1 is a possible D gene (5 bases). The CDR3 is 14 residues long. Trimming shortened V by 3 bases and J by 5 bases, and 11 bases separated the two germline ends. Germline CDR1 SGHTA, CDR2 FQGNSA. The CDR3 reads CASSFYAGNNEQFF. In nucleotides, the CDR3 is TGTGCCAGCAGCTTCTACGCAGGGAACAATGAGCAGTTCTTC.

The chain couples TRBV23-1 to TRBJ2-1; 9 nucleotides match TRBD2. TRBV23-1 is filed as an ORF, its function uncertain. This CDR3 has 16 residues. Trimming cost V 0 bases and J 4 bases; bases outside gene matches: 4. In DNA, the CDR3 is TGCGCCAGCAGTCAATCGGCAGCGGGGGGTTACAATGAGCAGTTCTTC. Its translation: CASSQSAAGGYNEQFF.

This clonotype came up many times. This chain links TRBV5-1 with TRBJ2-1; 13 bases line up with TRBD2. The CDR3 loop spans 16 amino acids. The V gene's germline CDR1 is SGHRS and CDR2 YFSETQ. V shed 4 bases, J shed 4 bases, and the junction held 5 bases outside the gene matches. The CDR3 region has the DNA TGCGCCAGCAGCCCTGGGACTAGCGGGACTTACAATGAGCAGTTCTTC. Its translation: CASSPGTSGTYNEQFF.

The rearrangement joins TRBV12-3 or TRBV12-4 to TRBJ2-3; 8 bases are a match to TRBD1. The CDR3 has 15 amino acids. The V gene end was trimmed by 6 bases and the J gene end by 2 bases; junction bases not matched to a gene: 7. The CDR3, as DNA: TGTGCCAGCAGCACCCGACAGGGGTCCACAGATACGCAGTATTTT. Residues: CASSTRQGSTDTQYF.